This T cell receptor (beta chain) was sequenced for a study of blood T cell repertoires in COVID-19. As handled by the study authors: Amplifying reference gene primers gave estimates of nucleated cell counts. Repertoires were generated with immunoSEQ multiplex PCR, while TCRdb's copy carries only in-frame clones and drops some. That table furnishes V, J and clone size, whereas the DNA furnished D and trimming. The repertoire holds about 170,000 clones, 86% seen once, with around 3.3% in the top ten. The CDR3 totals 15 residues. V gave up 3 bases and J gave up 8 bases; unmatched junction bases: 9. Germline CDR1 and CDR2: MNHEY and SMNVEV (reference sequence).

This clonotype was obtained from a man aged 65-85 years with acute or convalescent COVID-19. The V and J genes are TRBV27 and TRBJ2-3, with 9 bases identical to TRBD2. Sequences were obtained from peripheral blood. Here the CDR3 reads CASSFRLRRGGTQYF. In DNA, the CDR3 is TGTGCCAGCAGTTTCCGGCTACGGCGGGGGGGTACGCAGTATTTT.